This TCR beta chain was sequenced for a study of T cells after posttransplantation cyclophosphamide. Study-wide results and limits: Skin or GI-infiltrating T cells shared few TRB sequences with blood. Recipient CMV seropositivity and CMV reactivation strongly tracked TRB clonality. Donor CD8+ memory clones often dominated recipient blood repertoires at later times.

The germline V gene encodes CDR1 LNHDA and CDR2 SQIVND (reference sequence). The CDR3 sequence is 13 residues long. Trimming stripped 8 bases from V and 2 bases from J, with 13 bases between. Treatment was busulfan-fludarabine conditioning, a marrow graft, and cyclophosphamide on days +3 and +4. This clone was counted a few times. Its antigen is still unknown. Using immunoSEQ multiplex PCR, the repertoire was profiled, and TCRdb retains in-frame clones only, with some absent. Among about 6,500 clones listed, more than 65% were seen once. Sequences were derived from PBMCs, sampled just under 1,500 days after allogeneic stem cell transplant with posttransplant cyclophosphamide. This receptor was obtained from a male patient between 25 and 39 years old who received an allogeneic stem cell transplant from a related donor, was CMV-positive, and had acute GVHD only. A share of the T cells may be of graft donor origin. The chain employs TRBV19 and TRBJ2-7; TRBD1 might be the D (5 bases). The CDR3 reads CASRAKGPYEQYF. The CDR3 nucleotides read TGTGCCAGTCGAGCCAAGGGGCCCTACGAGCAGTACTTC.